These 10 T cell receptor beta chains came from one sample sequenced in a study of early T cells in non-severe SARS-CoV-2 infection. Each CDR3 protein is one row after TCRdb ran MiXCR on the 5' RACE reads. The data show some 30,000 distinct CDR3 sequences, under 7.5% seen once. The sequencing sample was made of whole blood. These receptors originate from an adult who was a healthcare worker with PCR-confirmed SARS-CoV-2 infection or an uninfected control (not recorded which).

This clonotype was observed many times. The rearrangement links TRBV29-1 to TRBJ2-7; D tentatively fits TRBD1 or TRBD2 (5 bases each). Per the germline V gene, CDR1 is SQVTM and CDR2 is ANQGSEA. V was pared by 6 bases and J by 1 base, with 10 bases between. There are 12 residues in the CDR3. As DNA, the CDR3 is TGCAGCGTGGGACGGAATTCCTACGAGCAGTACTTC. Its protein product is CSVGRNSYEQYF.

This clonotype was counted many times. The chain's CDR3 is CASRGLAGPEQFF. The CDR3, as DNA: TGTGCCAGCAGAGGGCTAGCGGGCCCAGAGCAGTTCTTC. The chain combines TRBV6-1 with TRBJ2-1, with TRBD2 identical over 8 bases. With V trimmed by 6 bases and J by 10 bases, 8 bases remained unmatched. Germline lookup yields CDR1 MNHNS and CDR2 SASEGT. The CDR3 is 13 amino acids.

This clonotype has at least ten counts. The genes are TRBV20-1 and TRBJ1-6; no clear D gene. The CDR3 consists of 15 residues. Trimming removed 1 base from V and 1 base from J, with 8 bases in between. Germline CDR1 and CDR2: DFQATT and SNEGSKA (reference sequence). The CDR3 loop is CSARGPSSYNSPLHF. In nucleotides, the CDR3 is TGCAGTGCTAGAGGCCCGAGTTCCTATAATTCACCCCTCCACTTT.

This clonotype was recorded many times. V and J are TRBV27 and TRBJ2-1; D unresolved. Trimming removed 0 bases from V and 9 bases from J, with 9 bases in between. CDR3 size: 13 residues. CDR1 is MNHEY and CDR2 is SMNVEV in the germline V gene (reference sequence). As DNA, the CDR3 is TGTGCCAGCAGTTTATCCCTACAAGGTGAGCAGTTCTTC. Its protein product is CASSLSLQGEQFF.

In this sample, this clonotype turned up many times. The chain is built from TRBV10-1 and TRBJ1-5; D not certain. Germline lookup yields CDR1 WNHNN and CDR2 SYGVQD (reference sequence). The CDR3 consists of 12 residues. Trimming shortened V by 5 bases and J by 4 bases, and 6 bases separated the two germline ends. The CDR3 DNA reads TGCGCCAGCAGTCAAGGTAATCAGCCCCAGCATTTT. Translating gives CASSQGNQPQHF.

This clonotype was picked up many times. The CDR3 ends on some other residue instead of the conserved phenylalanine or tryptophan, so this is likely a read error. The DNA is omitted, as the CDR3 cannot be located on it reliably, and the CDR3 follows TCRdb's listing. The chain employs TRBV20-1 and TRBJ2-1; TRBD1 is the table's D call and was not checked against the DNA. The CDR3 comprises 14 residues, both ends counted. The germline V gene encodes CDR1 DFQATT and CDR2 SNEGSKA (reference sequence). CDR3 amino acids: CSARDGSWGQGVVL.

In this sample, this clonotype turned up many times. This chain uses TRBV15 with TRBJ2-5, with a weak D call TRBD2 (6 bases). V was trimmed by 5 bases and J by 7 bases, leaving 17 bases between them. This CDR3 is 14 amino acids long. Germline-derived CDR1 and CDR2 are LNHNV and YYDKDF (reference sequence). In DNA, the CDR3 is TGTGCCACCAGCGGGGGGATAGGGCTAGGGACCCAGTACTTC. Translation: CATSGGIGLGTQYF. Using reference TRBV15 and TRBJ2-5 for the parts outside the CDR3, the full variable domain is DAMVIQNPRYQVTQFGKPVTLSCSQTLNHNVMYWYQQKSSQAPKLLFHYYDKDFNNEADTPDNFQSRRPNTSFCFLDIRSPGLGDTAMYLCATSGGIGLGTQYFGPGTRLLVL.

This clonotype was observed many times. The rearrangement uses TRBV20-1 and TRBJ2-7, with 10 bases fitting TRBD1. The ends lost 4 bases at V and 3 bases at J; junction bases unmatched: 12. Germline V gene sequence: CDR1 DFQATT, CDR2 SNEGSKA (reference sequence). This CDR3 region has 16 residues. In nucleotides, the CDR3 is TGCAGTGCTACCAGACCCCGGGACAGGGGTGACTACGAGCAGTACTTC. Translating it yields CSATRPRDRGDYEQYF.

This clonotype was picked up many times. J is TRBJ1-1 and V is TRBV30; D is unclear. Trimming cost V 2 bases and J 1 base, with 11 bases left between them. CDR3 length: 14 amino acids. Germline-derived CDR1 and CDR2 are GTSNPN and SVGIG (reference sequence). The CDR3 sequence is CAWSSADRNTEAFF. CDR3 sequence (DNA): TGTGCCTGGAGTTCAGCGGACCGGAACACTGAAGCTTTCTTT.

By share, this clonotype counts as medium-sized. The J gene is TRBJ1-5, the V gene TRBV12-3 or TRBV12-4, with 7 bases aligning to TRBD1. J gave up 2 bases and V 3 bases, and 7 bases lay outside the gene matches. CDR3 length: 16 amino acids. The CDR3 sequence is CASSFWATGGNQPQHF. CDR3 sequence (DNA): TGTGCCAGCAGTTTTTGGGCAACAGGGGGCAATCAGCCCCAGCATTTT.